This TCR beta chain was captured in a study of shared clonotypes between healthy human individuals. The DNA input per sorted-subset replicate PCR was 150 to 200 ng, corresponding to 28,000 or so T cell genomes. The method was immunoSEQ multiplex PCR; TCRdb's version includes in-frame clones alone and lacks a portion of them. The sample lists roughly 2.5 million clones; more than 90% were seen once. The ends lost 2 bases at V and 6 bases at J; junction bases unmatched: 4. Germline V gene lookup returns CDR1 SGHRS and CDR2 YFSETQ. CDR3 length equals 14 residues. The sequenced material came from naive CD4+ T cells sorted from blood. Subset noted: CD45RA+ positively selected. This TCR was sampled from a man between 18 and 29 years old in good health. The chain couples TRBV5-1 to TRBJ1-4, with TRBD1 identical over 7 bases. DNA of the CDR3: TGCGCCAGCAGCTTCAACCAGGGGGATGAAAAACTGTTTTTT. This encodes CASSFNQGDEKLFF.